This paragraph covers one T cell receptor (beta chain) sequence. Its cognate antigen has yet to be identified. The input lacks base qualities; no much larger clone sits a single base away. Between the V and J ends, shortened by 2 bases and 7 bases respectively, the junction contains 15 bases. The germline V gene (reference sequence) sets CDR1 to PRHDT and CDR2 to FYEKMQ. The CDR3, from cysteine to phenylalanine, totals 15 residues. Only CDR3 DNA is held: 45 bases, read in frame from base 1. The data stem from a study of blood T cell repertoires in COVID-19 (dated by TCRdb to the early 2020s). About the study as a whole: Samples covering the acute and convalescent phases of COVID-19 were provided by collaborators in the United States, Italy and Spain. The prospective study material was composed of cDNA or gDNA derived from T cells, B-cell-depleted T cells, or PBMCs. Subjects who had been exposed to COVID-19, were actively infected with it, or had recovered from it provided the deeply sampled blood TCRbeta repertoires that made up the dataset. The repertoires were released in a freely available public database intended as a resource for research on the immune response to SARS-CoV-2. Samples were obtained from the ongoing ImmuneRACE study (first 160 participants) and from over 1,000 subjects provided by 6 global collaborators. The sample metadata nearly always contained a de-identified subject ID, COVID-19 status, age in years and sex. Where available, HLA class I and class II types were taken from metadata supplied by the sample provider and were not determined by assay-based typing.

Study-wide findings and limitations: The quantity of clinical and demographic metadata differed by source and by participant and was supplied without curation.

The immunoSEQ Assay, a bias-controlled multiplex PCR, was used to amplify TCRbeta CDR3 regions from genomic DNA. Under the source paper's analysis protocol: The number of nucleated cells in each sample was estimated from the amplification of reference gene primers within the assay. To quantify the absolute abundance of each unique TCRbeta CDR3 rearrangement, sequence reads were collapsed and filtered. Productive Simpson clonality was computed per sample as the square root of Simpson's diversity index over productive rearrangements. TCRdb retrieved this table from immuneACCESS and kept in-frame rearrangements only. Not all clones are present; in checked studies, unresolved V genes account for under half, and no reason is known for the remainder. The V and J calls and clone size are taken from that table; D and trimming were inferred from the DNA. Here the sample has some 320,000 clones; about 82% occur a single time. Of the sample, 7.2% falls within the top ten clones.

The collaborating institutions used their own protocols to collect whole blood in K2EDTA tubes. For TCRbeta analysis, collaborator samples were shipped as frozen whole blood, as isolated PBMCs, or as DNA extracted from either sample type. Sequences were obtained from peripheral blood. The clonotype was recovered from a human donor in a cohort sampled during active COVID-19. This sequence uses TRBV13 and TRBJ2-1; the D gene is possibly TRBD2, with 6 bases matching. The CDR3 region has the sequence CASSLWRVGGNEQFF. The sequenced DNA is TGTGCCAGCAGCTTATGGCGGGTGGGGGGAAATGAGCAGTTCTTC.